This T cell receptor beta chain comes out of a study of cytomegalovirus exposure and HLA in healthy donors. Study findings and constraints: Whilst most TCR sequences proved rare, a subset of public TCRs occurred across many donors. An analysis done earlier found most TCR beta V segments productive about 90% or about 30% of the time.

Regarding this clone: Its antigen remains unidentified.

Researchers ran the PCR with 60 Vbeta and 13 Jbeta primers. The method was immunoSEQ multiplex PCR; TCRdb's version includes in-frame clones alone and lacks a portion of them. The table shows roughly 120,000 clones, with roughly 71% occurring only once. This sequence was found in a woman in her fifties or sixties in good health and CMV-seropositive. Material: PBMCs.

The CDR3 DNA sequence: TGTGCCAGCAGACATCCTGAACACTACACAGATACGCAGTATTTT. This encodes CASRHPEHYTDTQYF. The genes are TRBV2 and TRBJ2-3; D is unclear. Germline-derived CDR1 and CDR2 are SNHLY and FYNNEI. The V gene lost 6 bases and the J gene lost 2 bases, with 15 bases spanning the gap. CDR3 length: 15 residues.